The next 7 T cell receptor beta chains were all read from a single sample in a study of regulatory T cells in long-lasting Graves disease. Time point denoted: newly diagnosed GD, antithyroid drugs for less than 3 months. From PBMCs, RNA was extracted and then used to make the TCR library. The authors built TCR beta libraries using iRepertoire HTBI primers and Arm-PCR of CDR3 regions. TCRdb passed the multiplex PCR reads through MiXCR, listing each CDR3 protein once. This sample yields hundreds of thousands of distinct CDR3 sequences, of which roughly 15% are seen a single time; 18% belongs to the top ten. These data were also filed under a second study, of T cells in Graves' hyperthyroidism and ophthalmopathy.

This specimen was peripheral blood mononuclear cells (PBMCs), taken at new diagnosis, from a patient treated with antithyroid drugs. The origin of the receptors is a woman in her twenties or thirties with Graves disease.

DNA for the CDR3: TGCGCCAGCAGCCCTGATAGCGGGAACAATGAGCAGTTCTTC. Translating gives CASSPDSGNNEQFF. This sequence joins TRBV5-1 and TRBJ2-1; TRBD2 aligns across 8 bases. The V and J ends lost 4 bases and 5 bases, in that order; junction bases with no gene match: 5. This CDR3 comprises 14 residues. The germline V gene has CDR1 SGHRS and CDR2 YFSETQ.

The chain couples TRBV11-2 to TRBJ2-2; the D is unclear. The CDR3 has 12 amino acids. V was clipped by 7 bases and J by 1 base, with 4 bases between them. Germline V gene data show CDR1 as SGHAT and CDR2 as FQNNGV. The CDR3 DNA sequence: TGTGCCAGCACTCAGAACACCGGGGAGCTGTTTTTT. Amino acids: CASTQNTGELFF. Using reference TRBV11-2 and TRBJ2-2 for the parts outside the CDR3, the full variable domain is EAGVAQSPRYKIIEKRQSVAFWCNPISGHATLYWYQQILGQGPKLLIQFQNNGVVDDSQLPKDRFSAERLKGVDSTLKIQPAKLEDSAVYLCASTQNTGELFFGEGSRLTVL.

The J gene is TRBJ2-1, the V gene TRBV3-1, with a weak D call TRBD2 (5 bases). V lost 1 base and J lost 8, with 15 bases in between. Germline V lookup: CDR1 LGHDT, CDR2 YNNKEL (reference sequence). The CDR3 extends over 15 amino acids. CDR3 DNA: TGTGCCAGCAGCCAAGCTCGATCTGGTAGCGATGAGCAGTTCTTC. Translation gives CASSQARSGSDEQFF.

This clonotype was seen repeatedly, ten times or more. The chain employs TRBV28 and TRBJ1-4; the D is unclear. The V gene's germline CDR1 is MDHEN and CDR2 SYDVKM. The V end lost 3 bases, the J end lost 5 bases, and 13 bases lay between the germline ends. The CDR3 contains 15 residues. The CDR3 reads CASSFYFTFNEKLFF. CDR3 DNA sequence: TGTGCCAGCAGTTTCTATTTTACATTCAATGAAAAACTGTTTTTT.

This clonotype was counted ten times or more. The chain recombines TRBV28 with TRBJ2-5, with D unclear. The CDR3 sequence is 15 residues long. The V gene lost 5 bases and the J gene lost 8 bases, with 21 bases spanning the gap. Germline values: CDR1 MDHEN, CDR2 SYDVKM. CDR3 nucleotides: TGTGCCAGCAGTCCCCAGTGGGCCTTACAACGAACCCAGTACTTC. Translated, it gives CASSPQWALQRTQYF. Variable domain in full (rest from reference TRBV28 and TRBJ2-5): DVKVTQSSRYLVKRTGEKVFLECVQDMDHENMFWYRQDPGLGLRLIYFSYDVKMKEKGDIPEGYSVSREKKERFSLILESASTNQTSMYLCASSPQWALQRTQYFGPGTRLLVL.

This clonotype was seen a few times. V and J are TRBV5-1 and TRBJ2-1, with TRBD2 matching 10 bases. Germline assignment: CDR1 SGHRS and CDR2 YFSETQ. CDR3 length: 15 amino acids. V was clipped by 3 bases and J by 3 bases; unmatched bases: 3. CDR3 in amino acids: CASSSGTSDYNEQFF. CDR3 coding DNA: TGCGCCAGCAGCTCCGGGACTAGCGACTACAATGAGCAGTTCTTC. The variable domain in full, with the rest retrieved from reference TRBV5-1 and TRBJ2-1, is KAGVTQTPRYLIKTRGQQVTLSCSPISGHRSVSWYQQTPGQGLQFLFEYFSETQRNKGNFPGRFSGRQFSNSRSEMNVSTLELGDSALYLCASSSGTSDYNEQFFGPGTRLTVL.

This clonotype was seen ten or more times. The rearrangement joins TRBV18 to TRBJ1-5; possibly TRBD1 for D (6 bases). The CDR3 totals 15 residues. V lost 4 bases and J 0 bases, leaving 10 bases between the germline ends. Germline lookup yields CDR1 KGHSH and CDR2 LQKENI. CDR3 amino acids: CASSLGQDSNQPQHF. The CDR3 DNA is TGTGCCAGCTCACTGGGACAAGATAGCAATCAGCCCCAGCATTTT.